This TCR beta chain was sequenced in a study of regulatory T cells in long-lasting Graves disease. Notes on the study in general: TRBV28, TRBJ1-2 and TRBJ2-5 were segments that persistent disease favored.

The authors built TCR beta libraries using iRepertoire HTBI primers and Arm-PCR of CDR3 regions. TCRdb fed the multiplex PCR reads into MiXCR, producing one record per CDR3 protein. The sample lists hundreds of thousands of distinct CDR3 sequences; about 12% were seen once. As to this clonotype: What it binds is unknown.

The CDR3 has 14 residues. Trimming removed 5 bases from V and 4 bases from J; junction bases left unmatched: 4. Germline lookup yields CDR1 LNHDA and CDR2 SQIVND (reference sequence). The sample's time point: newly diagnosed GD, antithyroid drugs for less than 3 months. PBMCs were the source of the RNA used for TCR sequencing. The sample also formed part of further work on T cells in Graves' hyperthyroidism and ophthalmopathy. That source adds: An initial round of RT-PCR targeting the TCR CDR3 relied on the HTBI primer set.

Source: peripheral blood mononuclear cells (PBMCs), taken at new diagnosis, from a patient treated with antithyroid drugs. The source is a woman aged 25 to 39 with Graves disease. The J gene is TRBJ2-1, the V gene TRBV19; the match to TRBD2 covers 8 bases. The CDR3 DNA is TGTGCCAGTAGTGAACTAGCGGCATACAATGAGCAGTTCTTC. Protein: CASSELAAYNEQFF.